This T cell receptor beta chain came from a study of siplizumab effects on memory and regulatory T cells. The CDR3 totals 16 residues. Trimming left V 0 bases short and J 3 bases short, with 12 bases between. Germline V gives CDR1 SGDLS, CDR2 YYNGEE. Study findings and constraints: Apparently key alloresponse contributors, naive T cells also seemed more diverse than memory cells.

Assay used: immunoSEQ multiplex PCR; TCRdb lists only in-frame clones, some missing. The sample includes 70,000 to 100,000 clones, 93% of them seen just once. As for this clone: The antigen is unknown.

The receptor's source is a human donor in good health. The chain links TRBV9 to TRBJ2-2; D is uncertain. Sequences were obtained from CD8+ T cells sorted from blood. CDR3 residues: CASSVVSSGDTGELFF. CDR3 nucleotides: TGTGCCAGCAGCGTAGTATCTAGTGGGGACACCGGGGAGCTGTTTTTT.